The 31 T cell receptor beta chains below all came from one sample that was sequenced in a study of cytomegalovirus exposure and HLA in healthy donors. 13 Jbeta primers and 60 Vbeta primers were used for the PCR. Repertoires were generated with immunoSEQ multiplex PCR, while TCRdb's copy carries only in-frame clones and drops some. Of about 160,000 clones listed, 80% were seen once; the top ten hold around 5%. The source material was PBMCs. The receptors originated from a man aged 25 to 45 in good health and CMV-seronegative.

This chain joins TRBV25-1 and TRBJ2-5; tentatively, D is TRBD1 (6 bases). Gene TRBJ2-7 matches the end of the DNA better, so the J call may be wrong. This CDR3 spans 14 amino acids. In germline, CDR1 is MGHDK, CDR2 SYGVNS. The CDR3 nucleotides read TGTGCCAGCAGTGGACTGGACAGCTCCTACGAGCAGTACTTC. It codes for CASSGLDSSYEQYF.

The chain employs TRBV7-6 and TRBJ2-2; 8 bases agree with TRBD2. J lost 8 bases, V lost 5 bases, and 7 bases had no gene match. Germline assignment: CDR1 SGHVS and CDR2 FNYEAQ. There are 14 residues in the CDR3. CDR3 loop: CASSDSGEIGELFF. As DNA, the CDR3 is TGTGCCAGCAGCGATAGCGGGGAGATAGGGGAGCTGTTTTTT. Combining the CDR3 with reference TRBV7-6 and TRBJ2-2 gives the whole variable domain GAGVSQSPRYKVTKRGQDVALRCDPISGHVSLYWYRQALGQGPEFLTYFNYEAQQDKSGLPNDRFSAERPEGSISTLTIQRTEQRDSAMYRCASSDSGEIGELFFGEGSRLTVL.

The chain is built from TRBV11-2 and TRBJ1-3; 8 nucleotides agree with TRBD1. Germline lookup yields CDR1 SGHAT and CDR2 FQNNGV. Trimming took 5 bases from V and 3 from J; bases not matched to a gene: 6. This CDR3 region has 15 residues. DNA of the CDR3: TGTGCCAGCAGCCCAGGGGGCTGGCTTGGAAACACCATATATTTT. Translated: CASSPGGWLGNTIYF.

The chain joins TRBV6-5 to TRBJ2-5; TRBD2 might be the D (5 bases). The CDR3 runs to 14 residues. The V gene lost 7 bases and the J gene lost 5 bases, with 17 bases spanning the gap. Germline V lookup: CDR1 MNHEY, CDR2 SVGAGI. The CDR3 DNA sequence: TGTGCCAGCACTGGATCGGGCCCGGGGGAGACCCAGTACTTC. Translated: CASTGSGPGETQYF.

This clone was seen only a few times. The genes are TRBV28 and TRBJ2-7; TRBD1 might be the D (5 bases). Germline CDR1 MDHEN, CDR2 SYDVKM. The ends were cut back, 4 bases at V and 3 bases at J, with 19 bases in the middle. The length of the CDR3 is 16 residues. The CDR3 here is CASSSHGSRVLYEQYF. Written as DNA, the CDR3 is TGTGCCAGCAGTTCCCACGGCAGCAGGGTTCTCTACGAGCAGTACTTC.

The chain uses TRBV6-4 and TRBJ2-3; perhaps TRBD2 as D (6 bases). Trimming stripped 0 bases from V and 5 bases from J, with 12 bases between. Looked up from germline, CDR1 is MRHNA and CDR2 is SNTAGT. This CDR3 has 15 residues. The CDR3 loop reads CASSDSAEGGDTQYF. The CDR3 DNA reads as TGTGCCAGCAGTGACTCAGCGGAGGGAGGAGATACGCAGTATTTT.

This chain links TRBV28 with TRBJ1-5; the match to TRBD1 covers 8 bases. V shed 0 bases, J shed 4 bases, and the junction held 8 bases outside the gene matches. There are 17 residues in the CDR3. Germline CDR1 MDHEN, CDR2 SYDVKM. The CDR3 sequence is CASSLWTGTGTNQPQHF. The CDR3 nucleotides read TGTGCCAGCAGTTTATGGACCGGGACAGGAACAAATCAGCCCCAGCATTTT.

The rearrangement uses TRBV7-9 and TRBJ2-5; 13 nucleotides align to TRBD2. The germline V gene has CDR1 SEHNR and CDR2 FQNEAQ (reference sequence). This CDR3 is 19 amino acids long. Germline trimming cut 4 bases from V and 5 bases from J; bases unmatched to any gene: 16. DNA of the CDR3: TGTGCCAGCAGCTCCGGGACTAGCGGGGCCCAAGAAGGGTGGGAGACCCAGTACTTC. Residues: CASSSGTSGAQEGWETQYF. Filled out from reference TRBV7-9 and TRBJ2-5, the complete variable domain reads DTGVSQNPRHKITKRGQNVTFRCDPISEHNRLYWYRQTLGQGPEFLTYFQNEAQLEKSRLLSDRFSAERPKGSFSTLEIQRTEQGDSAMYLCASSSGTSGAQEGWETQYFGPGTRLLVL.

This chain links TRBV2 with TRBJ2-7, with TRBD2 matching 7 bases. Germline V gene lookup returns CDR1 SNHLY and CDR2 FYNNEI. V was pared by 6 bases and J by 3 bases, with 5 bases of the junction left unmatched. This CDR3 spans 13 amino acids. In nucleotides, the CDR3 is TGTGCCAGCAGGCTAGCGGAGATCTACGAGCAGTACTTC. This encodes CASRLAEIYEQYF.

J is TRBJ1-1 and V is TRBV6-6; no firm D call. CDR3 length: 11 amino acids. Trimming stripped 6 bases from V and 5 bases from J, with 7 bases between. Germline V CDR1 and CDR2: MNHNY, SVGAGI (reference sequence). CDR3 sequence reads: CASSPETEAFF. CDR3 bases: TGTGCCAGCAGCCCCGAGACTGAAGCTTTCTTT.

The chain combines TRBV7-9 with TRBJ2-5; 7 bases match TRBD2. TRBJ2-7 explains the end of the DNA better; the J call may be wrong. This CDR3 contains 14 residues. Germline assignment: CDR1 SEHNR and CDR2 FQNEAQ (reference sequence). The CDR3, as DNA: TGTGCCAGCAGCCCAGTAGCGGGCTGGTACGAGCAGTACTTC. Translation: CASSPVAGWYEQYF.

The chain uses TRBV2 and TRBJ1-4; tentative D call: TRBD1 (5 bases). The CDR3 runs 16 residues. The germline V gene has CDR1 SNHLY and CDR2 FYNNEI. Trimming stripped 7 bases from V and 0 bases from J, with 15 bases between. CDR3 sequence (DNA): TGTGCCAGCACTCGCGGGGACGTCGCAACTAATGAAAAACTGTTTTTT. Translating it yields CASTRGDVATNEKLFF.

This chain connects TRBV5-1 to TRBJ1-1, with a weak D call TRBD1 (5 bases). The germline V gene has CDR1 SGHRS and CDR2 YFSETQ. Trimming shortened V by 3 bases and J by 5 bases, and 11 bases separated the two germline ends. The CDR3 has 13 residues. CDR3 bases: TGCGCCAGCAGCTGGAGCGGGGGTACTGAAGCTTTCTTT. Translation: CASSWSGGTEAFF.

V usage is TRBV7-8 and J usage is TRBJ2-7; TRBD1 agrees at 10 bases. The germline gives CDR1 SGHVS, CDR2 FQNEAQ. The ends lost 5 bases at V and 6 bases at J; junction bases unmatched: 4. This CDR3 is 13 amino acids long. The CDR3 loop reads CASSGDRGVEQYF. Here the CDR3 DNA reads TGTGCCAGCAGCGGGGACAGGGGCGTCGAGCAGTACTTC.

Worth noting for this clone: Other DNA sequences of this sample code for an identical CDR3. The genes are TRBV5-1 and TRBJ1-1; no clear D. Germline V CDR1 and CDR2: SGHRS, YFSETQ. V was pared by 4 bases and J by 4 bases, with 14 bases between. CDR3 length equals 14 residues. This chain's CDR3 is CASSLGVRGTEAFF. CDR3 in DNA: TGCGCCAGCAGCCTCGGAGTCCGAGGCACTGAAGCTTTCTTT.

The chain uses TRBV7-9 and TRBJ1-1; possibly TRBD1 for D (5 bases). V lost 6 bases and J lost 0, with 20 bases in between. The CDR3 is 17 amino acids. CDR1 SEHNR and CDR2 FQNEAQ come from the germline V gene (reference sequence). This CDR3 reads CASRLWSRERVNTEAFF. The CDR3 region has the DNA TGTGCCAGCAGATTATGGTCCAGGGAAAGGGTGAACACTGAAGCTTTCTTT.

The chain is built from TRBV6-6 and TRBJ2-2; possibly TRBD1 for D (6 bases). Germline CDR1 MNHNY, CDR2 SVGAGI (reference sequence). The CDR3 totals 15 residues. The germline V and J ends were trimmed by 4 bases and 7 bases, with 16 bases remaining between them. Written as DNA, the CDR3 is TGTGCCAGCAGTTCCTCCGGACAGCCGAACGGGGAGCTGTTTTTT. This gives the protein CASSSSGQPNGELFF.

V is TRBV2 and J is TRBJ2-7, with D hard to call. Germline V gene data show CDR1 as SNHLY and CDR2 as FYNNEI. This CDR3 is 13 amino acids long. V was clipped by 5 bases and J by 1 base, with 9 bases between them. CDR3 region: CASSSGSSYEQYF. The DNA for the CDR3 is TGTGCCAGCAGTTCCGGGTCTTCCTACGAGCAGTACTTC.

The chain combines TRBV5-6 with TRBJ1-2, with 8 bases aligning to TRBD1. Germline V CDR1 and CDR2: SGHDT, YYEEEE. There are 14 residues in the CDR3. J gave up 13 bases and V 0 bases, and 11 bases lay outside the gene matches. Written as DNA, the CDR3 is TGTGCCAGCAGCTTGGGGACAGGGAGGGGGTCTGGCACCTTC. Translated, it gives CASSLGTGRGSGTF.

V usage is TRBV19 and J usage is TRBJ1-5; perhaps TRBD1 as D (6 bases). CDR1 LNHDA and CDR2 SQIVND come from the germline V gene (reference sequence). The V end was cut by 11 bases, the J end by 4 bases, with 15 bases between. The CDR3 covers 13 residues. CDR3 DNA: TGTGCCTCGGGGGGCACGTTGAATCAGCCCCAGCATTTT. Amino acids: CASGGTLNQPQHF.

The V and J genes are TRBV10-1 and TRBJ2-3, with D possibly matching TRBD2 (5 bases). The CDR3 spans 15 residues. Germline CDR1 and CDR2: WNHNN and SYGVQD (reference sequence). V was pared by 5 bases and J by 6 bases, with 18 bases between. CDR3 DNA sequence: TGCGCCAGCAGTTCCTCCCCGGACTCAGCTGATACGCAGTATTTT. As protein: CASSSSPDSADTQYF.

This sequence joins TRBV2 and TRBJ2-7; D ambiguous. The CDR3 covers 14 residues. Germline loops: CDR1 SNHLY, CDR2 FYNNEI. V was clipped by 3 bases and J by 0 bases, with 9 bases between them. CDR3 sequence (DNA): TGTGCCAGCAGTGATCATCAACTCTCCTACGAGCAGTACTTC. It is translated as CASSDHQLSYEQYF.

CDR3 DNA: TGTGCCAGCATCACAGGCCCCTGGGGAATCGGAAACACCATATATTTT. Its translation is CASITGPWGIGNTIYF. V and J are TRBV27 and TRBJ1-3; maybe TRBD1 (5 bases). V was cut by 7 bases and J by 4 bases, with 20 bases left in between. Germline values: CDR1 MNHEY, CDR2 SMNVEV (reference sequence). CDR3 length: 16 residues.

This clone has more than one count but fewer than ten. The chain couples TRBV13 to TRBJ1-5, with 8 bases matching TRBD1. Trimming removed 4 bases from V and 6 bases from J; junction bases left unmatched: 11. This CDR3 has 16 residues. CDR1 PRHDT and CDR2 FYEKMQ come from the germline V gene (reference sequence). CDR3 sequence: CASSSLGQGAFQPQHF. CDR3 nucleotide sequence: TGTGCCAGCAGCTCCCTGGGGCAGGGGGCATTTCAGCCCCAGCATTTT.

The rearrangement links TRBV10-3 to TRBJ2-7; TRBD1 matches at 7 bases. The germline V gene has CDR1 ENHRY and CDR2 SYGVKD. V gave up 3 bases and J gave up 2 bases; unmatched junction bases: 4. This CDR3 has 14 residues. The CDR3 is CAISDADRAYEQYF. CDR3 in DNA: TGTGCCATCAGTGACGCCGACAGGGCCTACGAGCAGTACTTC.

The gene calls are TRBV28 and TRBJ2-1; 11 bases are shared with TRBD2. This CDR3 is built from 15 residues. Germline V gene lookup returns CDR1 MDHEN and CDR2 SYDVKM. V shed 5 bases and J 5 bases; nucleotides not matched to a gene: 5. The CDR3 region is CASSVAGGPHNEQFF. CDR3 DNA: TGTGCCAGCAGTGTAGCGGGAGGGCCGCACAATGAGCAGTTCTTC.

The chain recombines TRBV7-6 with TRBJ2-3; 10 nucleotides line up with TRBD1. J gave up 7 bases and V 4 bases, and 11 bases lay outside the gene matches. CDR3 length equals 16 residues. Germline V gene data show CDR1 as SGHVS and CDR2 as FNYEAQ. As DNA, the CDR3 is TGTGCCAGCAGCTCCCGGCCGGGACAGGGGCAAAATACGCAGTATTTT. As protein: CASSSRPGQGQNTQYF.

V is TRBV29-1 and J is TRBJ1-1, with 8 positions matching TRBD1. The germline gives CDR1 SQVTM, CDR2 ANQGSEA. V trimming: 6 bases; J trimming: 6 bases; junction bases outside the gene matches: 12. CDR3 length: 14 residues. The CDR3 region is CSVLPGTGEPEAFF. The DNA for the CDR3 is TGCAGCGTCCTACCCGGGACAGGTGAGCCTGAAGCTTTCTTT.

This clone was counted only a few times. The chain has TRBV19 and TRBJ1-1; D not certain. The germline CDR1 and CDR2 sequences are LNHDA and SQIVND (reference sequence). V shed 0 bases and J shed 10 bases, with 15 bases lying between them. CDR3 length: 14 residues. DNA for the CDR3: TGTGCCAGTAGTATAGATCTCGGAGGCGGAGGAGCTTTCTTT. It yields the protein CASSIDLGGGGAFF.

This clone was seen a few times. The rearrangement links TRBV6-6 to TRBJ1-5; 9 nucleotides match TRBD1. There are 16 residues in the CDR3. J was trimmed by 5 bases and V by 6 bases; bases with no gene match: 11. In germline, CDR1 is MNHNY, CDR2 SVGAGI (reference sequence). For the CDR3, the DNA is TGTGCCAGCAGCTCCGGGACAGGGCCCTTGGATCAGCCCCAGCATTTT. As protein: CASSSGTGPLDQPQHF.

This chain's CDR3 is CASSEGQGAYGTEAFF. The CDR3, as DNA: TGTGCCAGCAGCGAGGGACAGGGGGCTTATGGAACTGAAGCTTTCTTT. V gene TRBV9 combines with J gene TRBJ1-1; 12 bases fit TRBD1. Germline V gene lookup returns CDR1 SGDLS and CDR2 YYNGEE. Unmatched junction bases numbered 8, after V lost 3 bases and J lost 5 bases. There are 16 residues in the CDR3.